The rows below give T cell receptor beta chains drawn from one sample of a study of technical replicates of blood from several donors. The protocol was immunoSEQ multiplex PCR, while the TCRdb copy is restricted to in-frame clones and leaves out a portion. Of under 90,000 clones in the sample, about 94% are singletons; the top ten hold under 0.3%. Sample: T cells isolated from PBMCs. The receptors here all came from a human donor in good health. Both conserved end residues are part of each CDR3. D genes are given only for firm matches. Clone size is stated in some rows and not others, as once, few, many or a class when expanded.

abundance	d_gene	v_gene	j_gene	CDR3nt	CDR3aa
.	.	TRBV6-1	TRBJ1-2	TGTGCCAGCAGTGAACCCATGGCGGAGGGCTACACCTTC	CASSEPMAEGYTF
.	TRBD1	TRBV5-6	TRBJ2-1	TGTGCCAGCAGCTTGCAGGGGACAGGGCAGTTCTTC	CASSLQGTGQFF
.	TRBD1	TRBV2	TRBJ1-2	TGTGCCAGCAGTGAGGACAGGGGAAGTGACTATGGCTACACCTTC	CASSEDRGSDYGYTF
.	.	TRBV27	TRBJ2-2	TGTGCCAGCAGTTGGCTAGATCTTACCCAAACGAACACCGGGGAGCTGTTTTTT	CASSWLDLTQTNTGELFF
.	.	TRBV15	TRBJ2-3	TGTGCCACCAGCAGACTCAGCGGGAGCACAGATACGCAGTATTTT	CATSRLSGSTDTQYF
once	.	TRBV7-6	TRBJ2-3	TGTGCCAGCAGCTTAGTCGAGAATGCGGCAGATACGCAGTATTTT	CASSLVENAADTQYF
.	.	TRBV11-2	TRBJ2-5	TGTGCCAGCAGCTTAGTTCAAGGGAGAACAGAGACCCAGTACTTC	CASSLVQGRTETQYF
.	.	TRBV12-5	TRBJ2-3	TGTGCTAGTGGTTTGCTTCGGGGGACAGATACGCAGTATTTT	CASGLLRGTDTQYF
.	.	TRBV4-1	TRBJ2-6	TGCGCCAGCAGCCAGGGGCCTCCTGGGGCCAACGTCCTGACTTTC	CASSQGPPGANVLTF
.	TRBD1	TRBV9	TRBJ1-2	TGTGCCAGCAGCGCCGGACAGGGAGGCTATGGCTACACCTTC	CASSAGQGGYGYTF
.	.	TRBV11-2	TRBJ2-7	TGTGCCAGCAGCAAAACTGCTACAGGGAACTACTACGAGCAGTACTTC	CASSKTATGNYYEQYF